A selection of T cell receptor beta chains follows, all from one sample in a study of T cell responses to AZD1222 COVID-19 vaccine. Here immunoSEQ multiplex PCR was the method, and the copy in TCRdb shows in-frame clones only, minus some. The sample yields just under 100,000 clones, nearly 90% seen once. The input for sequencing was peripheral blood, taken on day 0 of AZD1222 vaccination. The receptors shown here come from an adult in good health. The CDR3 runs from the conserved cysteine through the conserved F or W. D genes are given only for firm matches. Rows may omit the clone size; those that give it use once, few, many or a size class.

TRBJ1-3	TRBV6-5	NA	NA	TGTGCCGCAAGGCTTGAAAACACCATATATTTT	CAARLENTIYF
TRBJ1-2	TRBV7-9	NA	NA	TGTGCCAGCAGCTTAGCGGGGCTGAGGTACTATGGCTACACCTTC	CASSLAGLRYYGYTF
TRBJ2-7	TRBV6-5	TRBD1	NA	TGTGCCAGCAGGCGATCGGACAGGGGGCCGAGTCGGCAGTACTTC	CASRRSDRGPSRQYF
TRBJ1-1	TRBV6-1	NA	NA	TGTGCCAGCAGTGAAGAGGGACACCCGGGCACTGAAGCTTTCTTT	CASSEEGHPGTEAFF
TRBJ2-6	TRBV3-1/TRBV3-2	NA	NA	TGTGCCAGCAGCCAAGATGGTGGGACAGGGGCCAACGTCCTGACTTTC	CASSQDGGTGANVLTF
TRBJ1-2	TRBV6-5	NA	NA	TGTGCCAGCAGTTACTCGGCAGATGTGAGCTACACCTTC	CASSYSADVSYTF
TRBJ1-1	TRBV3-1/TRBV3-2	NA	NA	TGTGCCAGCAGCCAGTACGACAGGTCCATGAACACTGAAGCTTTCTTT	CASSQYDRSMNTEAFF
TRBJ2-5	TRBV4-3	NA	NA	TGCGCCAGCAGCCAATCGGGACGTGAGACCCAGTACTTC	CASSQSGRETQYF
TRBJ2-1	TRBV5-1	TRBD1	NA	TGCGCCAGCAGAACAGGGGGAGGTGTAGACAATGAGCAGTTCTTC	CASRTGGGVDNEQFF
TRBJ1-5	TRBV27	NA	NA	TGTGCCACCTCCCCTCGGACAGCTAGCAATCAGCCCCAGCATTTT	CATSPRTASNQPQHF
TRBJ2-1	TRBV5-1	NA	NA	TGCGCCAGCAGCCAAGGGGAATGGGAGCAGTTCTTC	CASSQGEWEQFF
TRBJ1-2	TRBV29-1	TRBD1	NA	TGCAGCGTTGAAACCTCAGGGGGCGCGTATGGCTACACCTTC	CSVETSGGAYGYTF
TRBJ1-1	TRBV7-9	NA	NA	TGTGCCAGCAGCTCCACATACAGGGAGACTGAAGCTTTCTTT	CASSSTYRETEAFF
TRBJ1-4	TRBV28	NA	NA	TGTGCCAGCAGTTCTGCCGAGACAGTATCGGGCGAAAAACTGTTTTTT	CASSSAETVSGEKLFF
TRBJ2-3	TRBV6-5	NA	few	TGTGCCAGCAAGCGGGGCACAGATACGCAGTATTTT	CASKRGTDTQYF
TRBJ2-5	TRBV11-2	TRBD2	once	TGTGCCAGCAGCTTAGTAGGAGCGGGGCGAAAAGAGACCCAGTACTTC	CASSLVGAGRKETQYF
TRBJ1-5	TRBV7-9	NA	NA	TGTGCCAGCAGCTTGATTTCAGTTAATCAGCCCCAGCATTTT	CASSLISVNQPQHF
TRBJ1-6	TRBV9	NA	once	TGTGCCAGCAGCGCCCGACCAGGGACGGATTCACCCCTCCACTTT	CASSARPGTDSPLHF
TRBJ1-5	TRBV5-5	NA	NA	TGTGCCAGCAGCCCGGACACCTATAGCAATCAGCCCCAGCATTTT	CASSPDTYSNQPQHF
TRBJ2-5	TRBV14	TRBD2	NA	TGTGCCAGCAGCCGCCGACTAGCGGGGGCTGGGGAGACCCAGTACTTC	CASSRRLAGAGETQYF
TRBJ1-2	TRBV27	TRBD1	NA	TGTGCCAGCAGTTTATTAGGGGGCGCGGATGGCTACACCTTC	CASSLLGGADGYTF
TRBJ2-7	TRBV2	NA	NA	TGTGCCAGCAGTGAAGCAGCTGGGAAAATCGAGCAGTACTTC	CASSEAAGKIEQYF
TRBJ2-4	TRBV7-9	NA	once	TGTGCCAGCAGCTTACGAGGCAAAAACATTCAGTACTTC	CASSLRGKNIQYF
TRBJ1-2	TRBV6-5	NA	once	TGTGCCAGCAGCCCCCGGGGAACCTTCCATGGCTACACCTTC	CASSPRGTFHGYTF
TRBJ1-4	TRBV11-2	NA	NA	TGTGCCAGCAGCTCTAGAGAAAGAGCACATAATGAAAAACTGTTTTTT	CASSSRERAHNEKLFF
TRBJ1-5	TRBV28	NA	NA	TGTGCCAGCAGTTTCAGTCGGCGCTTCGGGAAGCCCCAGCATTTT	CASSFSRRFGKPQHF
TRBJ2-3	TRBV27	NA	NA	TGTGCCAGCAGTTTAACCCCGACAGCTAGCACAGATACGCAGTATTTT	CASSLTPTASTDTQYF
TRBJ1-3	TRBV28	TRBD1	few	TGTGCCAGCAGTACGGGACAGGTCAGGGGGACCATATATTTT	CASSTGQVRGTIYF
TRBJ2-1	TRBV7-9	NA	NA	TGTGCCAGCAGCTTACGGGGAGGACCGTTTGGGTTTGATGAGCAGTTCTTC	CASSLRGGPFGFDEQFF
TRBJ2-7	TRBV28	TRBD2	NA	TGTGCCAGCAGTTCCAGACTAGCTAACACCTACGAGCAGTACTTC	CASSSRLANTYEQYF
TRBJ1-1	TRBV6-5	NA	NA	TGTGCCAGCAGTTTGGGGACGGAGAACACTGAAGCTTTCTTT	CASSLGTENTEAFF
TRBJ2-7	TRBV21-1	NA	once	TGTGCCAGCAGCAAAGTCACGATCTACGAGCAGTACTTC	CASSKVTIYEQYF
TRBJ1-1	TRBV6-5	NA	NA	TGTGCCAGCAGTTACACAGGGTCGGCCACTGAAGCTTTCTTT	CASSYTGSATEAFF
TRBJ1-1	TRBV30	TRBD1	NA	TGTGCCTGGAACCCACAGGGGGTAGAAGCTTTCTTT	CAWNPQGVEAFF
TRBJ1-2	TRBV27	NA	NA	TGTGCCAGCGGCAGGGCGAATGGCTACACCTTC	CASGRANGYTF
TRBJ1-1	TRBV6-5	NA	NA	TGTGCCAGCAGTCGAAATTGGGGGAGTACTGAAGCTTTCTTT	CASSRNWGSTEAFF
TRBJ2-1	TRBV27	NA	large	TGTGCCAGCAGCCCTGCCTCTTGGAATGAGCAGTTCTTC	CASSPASWNEQFF
TRBJ1-1	TRBV20-1	TRBD1	NA	TGCAGTGCTAGTGACAGGGGCACTGAAGCTTTCTTT	CSASDRGTEAFF
TRBJ2-7	TRBV3-1/TRBV3-2	NA	NA	TGTGCCAGCAGCCCGTATGATGGACCCTACGAGCAGTACTTC	CASSPYDGPYEQYF
TRBJ2-1	TRBV5-5	NA	NA	TGTGCCAGCAGCGCTGGACTTGGAGGTCTGTTCTTC	CASSAGLGGLFF
TRBJ2-7	TRBV7-2	TRBD2	NA	TGTGCCAGCAGCTCCCAAGCGGGGGACATGTACGAGCAGTACTTC	CASSSQAGDMYEQYF
TRBJ2-2	TRBV11-2	TRBD2	NA	TGTGCCAGCAGCTTATGGGCGGGGGGGAGTACCCGAAGCACCGGGGAGCTGTTTTTT	CASSLWAGGSTRSTGELFF
TRBJ1-3	TRBV12-5	NA	NA	TGTGCTAGTGGTGGGAAGGGTGACCCCTTCTCTGGAAACACCATATATTTT	CASGGKGDPFSGNTIYF
TRBJ2-5	TRBV10-3	TRBD2	NA	TGTGCCATCAAGACTAGCGGGGACCAAGAGACCCAGTACTTC	CAIKTSGDQETQYF
TRBJ1-2	TRBV15	NA	NA	TGTGCCACCAGCAGAGTTTTGGAAGGGAACTATGGCTACACCTTC	CATSRVLEGNYGYTF
TRBJ1-6	TRBV11-3	NA	few	TGTGCCAGCAGCTTATCCCGGAGTTCACCCCTCCACTTT	CASSLSRSSPLHF
TRBJ2-5	TRBV3-1/TRBV3-2	TRBD1	NA	TGTGCCAGCAGCCAAGAAACGGGACAGGGGTTGGGGACCCAGTACTTC	CASSQETGQGLGTQYF
TRBJ2-7	TRBV7-9	TRBD2	medium-sized	TGTGCCAGCAGCTTAGGGGAACTAGCGTTCGGGTACGAGCAGTACTTC	CASSLGELAFGYEQYF
TRBJ2-3	TRBV28	NA	NA	TGTGCCAGCAGTTTACTCATGGATACGCAGTATTTT	CASSLLMDTQYF
TRBJ1-5	TRBV28	NA	NA	TGTGCCAGCAGTCCCTCCTGGATTCGCCTCGGCAATCAGCCCCAGCATTTT	CASSPSWIRLGNQPQHF
TRBJ2-5	TRBV3-1/TRBV3-2	NA	few	TGTGCCAGCAGCCCCCCGGAAGAAGAGACCCAGTACTTC	CASSPPEEETQYF
TRBJ1-6	TRBV7-2	NA	NA	TGTGCCAGCAGCTTAGTGGGGGCGCAGATTAATTCACCCCTCCACTTT	CASSLVGAQINSPLHF
TRBJ2-1	TRBV28	TRBD2	NA	TGTGCCAGCAGTTTCCAGGGACTAGTCGGCAATGAGCAGTTCTTC	CASSFQGLVGNEQFF
TRBJ1-3	TRBV5-1	NA	few	TGCGCCAGCAGCTTGGGGTCTTCTGGAAACACCATATATTTT	CASSLGSSGNTIYF